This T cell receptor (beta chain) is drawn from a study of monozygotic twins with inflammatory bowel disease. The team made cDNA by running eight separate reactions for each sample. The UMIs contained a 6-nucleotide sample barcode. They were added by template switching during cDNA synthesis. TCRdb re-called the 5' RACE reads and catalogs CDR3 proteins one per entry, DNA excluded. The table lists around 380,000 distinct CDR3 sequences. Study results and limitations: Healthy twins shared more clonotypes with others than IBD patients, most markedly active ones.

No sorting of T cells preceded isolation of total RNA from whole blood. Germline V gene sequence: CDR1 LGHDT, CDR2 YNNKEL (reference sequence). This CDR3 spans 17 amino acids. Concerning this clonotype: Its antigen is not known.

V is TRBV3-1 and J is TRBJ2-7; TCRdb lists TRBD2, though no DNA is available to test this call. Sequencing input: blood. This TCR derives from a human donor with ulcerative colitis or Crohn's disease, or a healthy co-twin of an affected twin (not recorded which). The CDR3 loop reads CASSTGTSGTYTYEQYF.